This entry features one TCR beta chain sequence. This clone was detected only a few times. The target of this receptor is not known. Base qualities are not recorded, but no much larger clone differs from it by a single base. This sample stems from a study of control samples from healthy donors and cancer patients (dated by TCRdb to about 2020). Per the germline V gene, MDHEN is the CDR1 and SYDVKM is the CDR2. The junction shows trimming of 5 bases on V and 3 bases on J, and the gene matches do not reach 8 bases of it. The CDR3 starts with the cysteine, ends with the phenylalanine, and has 15 residues. Only the CDR3 part of the read is kept: 45 bases, read in frame from the first base. Receptor libraries were prepared by the immunoSEQ multiplex PCR assay. TCRdb's version of the immuneACCESS table is confined to in-frame rearrangements and falls short of the full clone set. An unresolved V gene accounts for under half of the shortfall where checked; the remainder is of unknown origin. This sample is represented by approximately 140,000 clones; approximately 86% of them were singletons. Roughly 8.4% of the sample is in the top ten clones.

Recombination connected TRBV28 to TRBJ2-7; TRBD2 lines up with 9 middle nucleotides. This TCR came from a woman in her thirties in good health. The sample comprised blood. The nucleotides read TGTGCCAGCAGTCCCAGCGGGAGGACCATCTACGAGCAGTACTTC. This yields the protein CASSPSGRTIYEQYF.